This T cell receptor beta chain was observed in a study of shared clonotypes between healthy human individuals. Generated by immunoSEQ multiplex PCR, the TCRdb table keeps only in-frame clones and is missing some. This repertoire shows more than 1.2 million clones, approximately 98.5% found once; its top ten account for 0.36%. The CDR3 consists of 13 residues. Trimming left V 8 bases short and J 5 bases short, with 14 bases between. The V gene's germline CDR1 is MNHEY and CDR2 SMNVEV (reference sequence). This TCR derives from a man younger than 45 in good health. Sequencing was carried out using naive CD4+ T cells sorted from blood. The subset: CD45RA+ positively selected. The rearrangement uses TRBV27 and TRBJ2-3, with D possibly being TRBD1 or TRBD2 (5 bases each). CDR3 DNA: TGTGCCAGCGCACTGAGGGACCGAGATACGCAGTATTTT. It translates to CASALRDRDTQYF.